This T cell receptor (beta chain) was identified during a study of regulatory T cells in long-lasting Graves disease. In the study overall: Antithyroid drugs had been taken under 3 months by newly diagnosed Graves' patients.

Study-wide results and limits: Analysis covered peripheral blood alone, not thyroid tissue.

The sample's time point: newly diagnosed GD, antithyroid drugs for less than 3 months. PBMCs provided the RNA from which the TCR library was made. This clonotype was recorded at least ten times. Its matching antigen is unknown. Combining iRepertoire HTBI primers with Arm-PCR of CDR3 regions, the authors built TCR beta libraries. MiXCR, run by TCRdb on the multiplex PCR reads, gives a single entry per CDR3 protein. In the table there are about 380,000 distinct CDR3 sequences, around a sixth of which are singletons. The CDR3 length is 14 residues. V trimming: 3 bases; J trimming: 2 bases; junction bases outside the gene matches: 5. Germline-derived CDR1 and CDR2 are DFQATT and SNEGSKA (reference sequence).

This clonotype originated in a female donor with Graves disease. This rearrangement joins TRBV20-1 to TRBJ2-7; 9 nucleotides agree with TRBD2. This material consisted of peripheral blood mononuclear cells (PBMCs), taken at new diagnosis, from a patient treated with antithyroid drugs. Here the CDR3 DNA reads TGCAGTGCTAGTACGTTAGCGGGGGCCTACGAGCAGTACTTC. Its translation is CSASTLAGAYEQYF.